A selection of T cell receptor beta chains follows, all from one sample in a study of CD8+CD57+ T cells in acquired aplastic anemia. Via MiXCR, TCRdb re-called the reads, giving one row per CDR3 protein. The sample carries roughly 150,000 distinct CDR3 sequences, approximately 43% recorded once. The sample was sorted CD4+, CD8+, or CD8+CD57+ T cells (not recorded which) from PBMCs. The receptors come from a human donor in good health. Both conserved end residues are part of each CDR3. The D gene is left open where the match is weak. Only part of the rows carry a size: once, few, many, or a class if the clone is expanded.

d_call	v_call	cdr3_length	clone_size	j_call	cdr3_aa	cdr3_nt
.	TRBV2	12	many	TRBJ2-7	CASGRWNYEQYF	TGTGCCAGCGGACGGTGGAACTACGAGCAGTACTTC
TRBD2	TRBV5-1	15	.	TRBJ2-7	CASSLAQRETNEQYF	TGCGCCAGCAGCTTGGCCCAGCGGGAGACCAACGAGCAGTACTTC
.	TRBV19	14	.	TRBJ2-7	CASSRRGSDYEQHF	TGTGCCAGTAGTCGGCGGGGATCAGACTACGAGCAGCACTTC
TRBD2	TRBV19	14	.	TRBJ2-7	CASSRLAGDYEQYF	TGTGCCAGTAGTCGCCTCGCGGGGGACTACGAGCAGTACTTC
.	TRBV2	13	.	TRBJ1-6	CAIPGQGASPLHF	TGTGCCATCCCCGGGCAGGGCGCTTCACCCCTCCACTTT
.	TRBV19	15	few	TRBJ1-4	CASTEPGPGNEKLFF	TGTGCCAGTACCGAACCGGGACCTGGTAATGAAAAACTGTTTTTT
TRBD2	TRBV20-1	15	many	TRBJ2-5	CSARTLAVMQETQYF	TGCAGTGCTAGAACCCTAGCGGTGATGCAAGAGACCCAGTACTTC
TRBD1	TRBV7-8	13	.	TRBJ1-2	CASSSGGSYGYTF	TGTGCCAGCAGCTCAGGGGGTTCCTATGGCTACACCTTC
TRBD2	TRBV7-2	14	.	TRBJ2-7	CASSLDPGGYEQYF	TGTGCCAGCAGCTTAGATCCGGGAGGGTACGAGCAGTACTTC
TRBD1	TRBV20-1	14	.	TRBJ1-2	CSARDLDRAYGYTF	TGCAGTGCTAGAGATCTGGACAGGGCCTATGGCTACACCTTC
.	TRBV27	15	.	TRBJ1-5	CASSLWGGGDQPQHF	TGTGCCAGCAGTTTATGGGGGGGCGGTGATCAGCCCCAGCATTTT
TRBD2	TRBV11-2	16	.	TRBJ2-7	CASSYGEGRFSYEQYF	TGTGCCAGCAGTTACGGGGAGGGGCGTTTCTCCTACGAGCAGTACTTC
.	TRBV6-1	16	.	TRBJ2-2	CASRGLAAGNTGELFF	TGTGCCAGCAGGGGTCTGGCAGCGGGGAACACCGGGGAGCTGTTTTTT
TRBD1	TRBV6-5	16	.	TRBJ2-2	CASSLSGTGDTGELFF	TGTGCCAGCAGTTTGTCCGGGACAGGCGACACCGGGGAGCTGTTTTTT
TRBD1	TRBV7-2	13	many	TRBJ1-2	CASSPLDRVGYTF	TGTGCCAGCAGCCCCTTGGACAGGGTGGGCTACACCTTC
TRBD1	TRBV2	14	.	TRBJ1-2	CASSQGTGGLGYTF	TGTGCCAGCAGTCAAGGGACAGGGGGCTTGGGCTACACCTTC
.	TRBV20-1	14	many	TRBJ1-5	CSAATATVGQPQHF	TGCAGTGCTGCGACAGCGACCGTTGGTCAGCCCCAGCATTTT
.	TRBV2	14	once	TRBJ2-7	CASSGLGRYYEQYF	TGTGCCAGCAGTGGGTTGGGCAGGTACTACGAGCAGTACTTC
.	TRBV2	13	.	TRBJ1-5	CASSALSNQSQHF	TGTGCCAGCAGTGCCCTTAGCAATCAGTCCCAGCATTTT
TRBD2	TRBV7-3	16	many	TRBJ2-2	CASSSLAGGPVGELFF	TGTGCCAGCAGCTCATTGGCGGGGGGGCCGGTCGGGGAGCTGTTTTTT
.	TRBV7-2	14	many	TRBJ1-1	CASSLGTQKGEAFF	TGTGCCAGCAGCTTAGGGACCCAGAAGGGTGAAGCTTTCTTT
.	TRBV12-5	14	few	TRBJ2-2	CASGLPGVTGELFF	TGTGCTAGTGGTCTACCGGGGGTCACCGGGGAGCTGTTTTTT
.	TRBV13	13	.	TRBJ2-1	CARVLGQRNEQFF	TGTGCTCGGGTACTTGGCCAGCGAAATGAGCAGTTCTTC
.	TRBV7-9	13	.	TRBJ2-7	CASSLRPKSEQYF	TGTGCCAGCAGCTTACGGCCAAAGTCCGAGCAGTACTTC
.	TRBV11-3	13	.	TRBJ2-1	CASSLGGLGEQFF	TGTGCCAGCAGCTTAGGAGGGTTGGGTGAGCAGTTCTTC
TRBD1	TRBV10-3	15	.	TRBJ2-7	CAISEDRAIINEQYF	TGTGCCATCAGTGAAGACAGGGCGATTATCAACGAGCAGTACTTC
.	TRBV15	14	.	TRBJ1-5	CATSRDGSNQPQHF	TGTGCCACCAGCAGAGATGGTAGCAATCAGCCCCAGCATTTT
TRBD2	TRBV3-1	15	many	TRBJ2-7	CASSQTSGTSYEQYF	TGTGCCAGCAGCCAGACTAGCGGGACTTCCTACGAGCAGTACTTC
.	TRBV15	14	few	TRBJ1-2	CATSREGAIYGYTF	TGTGCCACCAGCAGAGAGGGGGCGATCTATGGCTACACCTTC
.	TRBV7-3	13	many	TRBJ2-6	CASSLGGANVLTF	TGTGCCAGCAGCTTAGGAGGGGCCAACGTCCTGACTTTC
TRBD2	TRBV24-1	15	.	TRBJ2-1	CATSGSGSSYNEQFF	TGTGCCACCAGCGGTAGCGGGAGCTCCTACAATGAGCAGTTCTTC
.	TRBV24-1	15	.	TRBJ2-2	CATSDLTPNTGELLF	TGTGCCACCAGTGATTTGACTCCGAACACCGGGGAGCTGCTTTTT
.	TRBV11-2	15	many	TRBJ2-1	CASIPMGGAEGEQFF	TGTGCCAGCATCCCGATGGGGGGAGCGGAGGGTGAGCAGTTCTTC
.	TRBV5-1	14	many	TRBJ2-5	CASSTGGPGETQYF	TGCGCCAGCAGCACCGGAGGGCCGGGAGAGACCCAGTACTTC
.	TRBV3-1	16	few	TRBJ1-2	CASSHLTGPNSYGYTF	TGTGCCAGCAGCCATTTGACGGGACCCAATAGCTATGGCTACACCTTC
.	TRBV15	14	many	TRBJ2-1	CATSRGDPLNEQFF	TGTGCCACCAGCAGAGGGGATCCCCTAAATGAGCAGTTCTTC
.	TRBV7-6	15	many	TRBJ2-7	CASSSRGGASYEQYF	TGCGCCAGCAGCTCCCGAGGGGGGGCCTCCTACGAGCAGTACTTC
TRBD1	TRBV9	17	once	TRBJ2-7	CASSVASTGTGIYEQYF	TGTGCCAGCAGCGTAGCTAGTACGGGGACAGGAATCTACGAGCAGTACTTC
TRBD2	TRBV5-5	17	.	TRBJ2-3	CASSFQVLAGGVDTQYF	TGTGCCAGCAGCTTTCAGGTTCTAGCGGGGGGGGTAGATACGCAGTATTTT
TRBD1	TRBV2	13	.	TRBJ2-7	CASNTGVLYEQYF	TGTGCCAGCAACACAGGGGTCCTCTACGAGCAGTACTTC
.	TRBV9	15	many	TRBJ2-1	CASSVRTGTGNEQFF	TGTGCCAGCAGCGTACGAACGGGGACCGGCAATGAGCAGTTCTTC
TRBD1	TRBV29-1	14	.	TRBJ2-2	CSVVGQGSDGELFF	TGCAGCGTTGTGGGACAGGGTAGTGACGGGGAGCTGTTTTTT
TRBD2	TRBV4-2	16	.	TRBJ2-3	CASSPYSGSSTDTQYF	TGTGCCAGCAGCCCTTATAGCGGGAGTAGCACAGATACGCAGTATTTT
TRBD2	TRBV19	15	.	TRBJ2-2	CASRPGLAFTGELFF	TGTGCCAGTAGGCCGGGACTAGCATTTACCGGGGAGCTGTTTTTT
.	TRBV10-3	11	.	TRBJ2-7	CAISDGQGVYF	TGTGCCATCAGTGATGGGCAGGGCGTGTACTTC
.	TRBV6-5	11	few	TRBJ1-2	CASSLGSGYTF	TGTGCCAGCAGTTTGGGGTCTGGCTACACCTTC
TRBD1	TRBV2	14	many	TRBJ2-7	CASRIGQGTYEQYF	TGTGCCAGCAGGATCGGACAGGGGACCTACGAGCAGTACTTC